Presented here are 2 T cell receptor beta chains from one specimen sequenced in a study of T-cell reconstitution after alpha-beta-depleted transplantation in children. TCRbeta library construction was performed incorporating unique molecular identifiers. One entry per CDR3 protein results from TCRdb running MiXCR on the PCR reads. The sample contains about 240,000 distinct CDR3 sequences, roughly 25% of which appear only once. The specimen was PBMCs, collected before TCRalphabeta/CD19-depleted stem cell transplant. Source of these receptors: a girl aged 2 to 9 with Fanconi anemia, due to receive a stem cell transplant.

This clonotype has at least ten counts. The V call is TRBV20-1, the J call TRBJ2-1; 11 bases line up with TRBD2. Germline CDR1 and CDR2: DFQATT and SNEGSKA (reference sequence). The CDR3 runs to 15 residues. The junction had 13 bases not matched to a gene; V was cut back by 0 bases and J by 15 bases. The DNA of the CDR3 is TGCAGTGCTAGAGATAGCGGGGGGGCCGGTTTCATTGCGTTCTTC. Its translation: CSARDSGGAGFIAFF.

The V and J genes are TRBV6-5 and TRBJ1-2, with D tentatively TRBD1 (6 bases). The ends were cut back, 11 bases at V and 5 bases at J, with 12 bases in the middle. The germline gives CDR1 MNHEY, CDR2 SVGAGI. The CDR3 is 11 residues long. The CDR3 DNA reads TGTGCCGCACTAGGGGGGTATGGCTACACCTTC. Translated, it gives CAALGGYGYTF.